Sequencing of this T cell receptor beta chain was carried out in a study of T cell responses to AZD1222 COVID-19 vaccine. Overall study findings and caveats: Nearly half of unique spike-specific TCRs reportedly avoided B.1.351 and B.1.1.7 mutated regions. Mapped onto spike, vaccine-associated CD4 TCRs spanned it and were dominant at 160-218 and 743-854. Among the donors, most were white British and more were female, and clonal diversity was possibly underestimated. Baseline serostatus was positive in only six or seven AZD1222 recipients.

About this clone itself: Its matching antigen is unknown.

Trimming at V came to 8 bases and at J to 4 bases, leaving 7 bases not matched to a gene. The CDR3 runs to 14 residues. Germline assignment: CDR1 LGHNA and CDR2 YNFKEQ. Data came from immunoSEQ multiplex PCR; TCRdb stores just in-frame clones and leaves some out. Seen here are about 130,000 clones, 93% observed once, and the top ten hold about 0.86%. The chain links TRBV4-2 to TRBJ2-3; 9 bases line up with TRBD1. The specimen was peripheral blood, collected on day 0 of AZD1222 vaccination. The receptor comes from an adult in good health. CDR3 loop: CASGSGQGADTQYF. CDR3 coding DNA: TGTGCCAGCGGGTCGGGACAGGGCGCAGATACGCAGTATTTT.